A single T cell receptor beta chain is shown here with its context. The data stem from a study of shared clonotypes between healthy human individuals. Each sorted subset replicate got 200 ng genomic DNA, roughly 33,000 genomes. The data were produced by immunoSEQ multiplex PCR, yet TCRdb's version contains in-frame clones alone and is incomplete. Here the sample spans about 1 million clones, 70% to 80% being singletons. Per the germline V gene, CDR1 is SGHTA and CDR2 is FQGNSA. The CDR3 contains 15 residues. The ends lost 1 base at V and 3 bases at J; junction bases unmatched: 3. This rearrangement joins TRBV7-2 to TRBJ2-3, with 8 nucleotides matching TRBD2. This receptor was obtained from a man aged 18 to 29 in good health. The sequenced material came from memory CD4+ T cells sorted from blood. Subset noted: CD45RA-negative fraction. The CDR3 is CASSLGAGGTDTQYF. DNA for the CDR3: TGTGCCAGCAGCTTAGGGGCGGGAGGTACAGATACGCAGTATTTT.